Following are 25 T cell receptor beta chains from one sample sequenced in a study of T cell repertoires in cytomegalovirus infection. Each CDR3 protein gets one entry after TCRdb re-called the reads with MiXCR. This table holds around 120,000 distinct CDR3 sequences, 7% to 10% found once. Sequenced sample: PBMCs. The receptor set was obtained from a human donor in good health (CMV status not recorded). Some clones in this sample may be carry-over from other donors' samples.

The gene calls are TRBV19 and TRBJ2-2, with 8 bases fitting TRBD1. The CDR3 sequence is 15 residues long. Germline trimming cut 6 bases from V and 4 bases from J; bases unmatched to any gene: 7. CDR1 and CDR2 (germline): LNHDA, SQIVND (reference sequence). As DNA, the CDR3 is TGTGCCAGTAGGGAGAGGACAGGGACCACCGGGGAGCTGTTTTTT. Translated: CASRERTGTTGELFF.

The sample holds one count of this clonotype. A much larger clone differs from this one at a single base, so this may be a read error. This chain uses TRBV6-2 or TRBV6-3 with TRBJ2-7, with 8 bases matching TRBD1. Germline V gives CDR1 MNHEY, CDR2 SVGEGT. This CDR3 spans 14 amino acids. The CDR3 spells CTSSGQGGSYEQYF. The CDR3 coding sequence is TGTACCAGCAGCGGACAGGGAGGCTCCTACGAGCAGTACTTC.

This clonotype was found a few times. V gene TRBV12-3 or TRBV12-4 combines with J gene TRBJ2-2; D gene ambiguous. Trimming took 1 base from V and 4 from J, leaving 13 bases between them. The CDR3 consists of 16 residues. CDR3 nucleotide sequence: TGTGCCAGCAGTTTAGTTGCAAAGTTATTCACCGGGGAGCTGTTTTTT. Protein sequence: CASSLVAKLFTGELFF.

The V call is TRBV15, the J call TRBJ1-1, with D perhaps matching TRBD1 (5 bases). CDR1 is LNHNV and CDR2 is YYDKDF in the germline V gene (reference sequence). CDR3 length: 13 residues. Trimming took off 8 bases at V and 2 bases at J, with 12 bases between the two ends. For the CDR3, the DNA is TGTGCCACCGTCCGGGACGTAAACACTGAAGCTTTCTTT. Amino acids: CATVRDVNTEAFF.

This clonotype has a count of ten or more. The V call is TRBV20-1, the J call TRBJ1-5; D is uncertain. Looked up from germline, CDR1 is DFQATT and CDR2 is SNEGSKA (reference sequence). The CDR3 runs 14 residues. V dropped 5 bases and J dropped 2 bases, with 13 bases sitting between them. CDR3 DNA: TGCAGTGCTTTCGAATGGAGAGGCAATCAGCCCCAGCATTTT. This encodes CSAFEWRGNQPQHF.

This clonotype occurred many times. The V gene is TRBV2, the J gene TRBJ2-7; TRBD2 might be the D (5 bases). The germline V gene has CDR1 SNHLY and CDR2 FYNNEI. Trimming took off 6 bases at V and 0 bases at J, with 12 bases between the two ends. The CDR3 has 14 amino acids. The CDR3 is CASSWTEASYEQYF. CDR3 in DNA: TGTGCCAGCAGCTGGACGGAGGCCTCCTACGAGCAGTACTTC.

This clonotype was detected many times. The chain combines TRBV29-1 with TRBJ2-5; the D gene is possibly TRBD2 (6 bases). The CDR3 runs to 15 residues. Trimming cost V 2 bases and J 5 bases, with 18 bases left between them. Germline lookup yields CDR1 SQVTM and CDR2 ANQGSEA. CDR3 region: CSVEILASRPETQYF. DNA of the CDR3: TGCAGCGTTGAAATCCTAGCGTCCCGACCTGAGACCCAGTACTTC.

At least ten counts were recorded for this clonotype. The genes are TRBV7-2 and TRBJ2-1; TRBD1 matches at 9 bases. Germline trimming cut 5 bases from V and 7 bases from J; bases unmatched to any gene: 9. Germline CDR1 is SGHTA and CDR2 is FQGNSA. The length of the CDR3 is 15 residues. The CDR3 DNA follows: TGTGCCAGCAGCCAAGCGGGGACAGGGAGGAATGAGCAGTTCTTC. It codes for CASSQAGTGRNEQFF.

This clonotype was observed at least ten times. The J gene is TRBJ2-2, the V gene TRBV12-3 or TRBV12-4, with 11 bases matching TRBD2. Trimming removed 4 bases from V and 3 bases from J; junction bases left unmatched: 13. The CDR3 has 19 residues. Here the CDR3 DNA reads TGTGCCAGCAGTTCAAGTCCGACTAGCGGGGTCTCGGACACCGGGGAGCTGTTTTTT. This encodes CASSSSPTSGVSDTGELFF.

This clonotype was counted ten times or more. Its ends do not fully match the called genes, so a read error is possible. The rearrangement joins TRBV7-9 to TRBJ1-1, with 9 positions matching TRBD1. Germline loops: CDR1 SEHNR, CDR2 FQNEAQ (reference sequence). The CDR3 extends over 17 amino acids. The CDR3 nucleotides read TGTGCCAGCAGCCTAGCTTCGGACAGGGGTCTGAACACTGAAGCTTTCTTT. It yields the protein CASSLASDRGLNTEAFF.

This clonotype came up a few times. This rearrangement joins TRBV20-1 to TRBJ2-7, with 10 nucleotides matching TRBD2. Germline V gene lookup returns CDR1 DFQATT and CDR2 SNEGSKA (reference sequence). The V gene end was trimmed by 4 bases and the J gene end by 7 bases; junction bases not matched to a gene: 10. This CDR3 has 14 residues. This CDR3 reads CSAISGGAVGEQYF. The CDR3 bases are TGCAGTGCTATAAGCGGGGGGGCCGTGGGTGAGCAGTACTTC.

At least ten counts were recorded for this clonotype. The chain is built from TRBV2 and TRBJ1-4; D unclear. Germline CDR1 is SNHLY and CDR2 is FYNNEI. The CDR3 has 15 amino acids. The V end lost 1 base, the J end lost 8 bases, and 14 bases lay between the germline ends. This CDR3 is CASSEVGFSGEKLFF. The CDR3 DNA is TGTGCCAGCAGTGAAGTCGGGTTTTCGGGGGAAAAACTGTTTTTT.

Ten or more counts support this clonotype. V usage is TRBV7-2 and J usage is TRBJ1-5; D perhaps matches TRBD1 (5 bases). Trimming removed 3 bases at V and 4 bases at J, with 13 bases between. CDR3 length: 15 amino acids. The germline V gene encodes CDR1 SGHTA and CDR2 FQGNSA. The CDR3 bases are TGTGCCAGCAGCTTCTGGGGCCTAGTAAATCAGCCCCAGCATTTT. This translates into CASSFWGLVNQPQHF.

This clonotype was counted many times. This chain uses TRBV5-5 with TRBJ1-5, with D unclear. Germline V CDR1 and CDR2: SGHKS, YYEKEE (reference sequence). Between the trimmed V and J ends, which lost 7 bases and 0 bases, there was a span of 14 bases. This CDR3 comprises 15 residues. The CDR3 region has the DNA TGTGCCAGCGAGGAGGGTCAGGCTAGCAATCAGCCCCAGCATTTT. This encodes CASEEGQASNQPQHF.

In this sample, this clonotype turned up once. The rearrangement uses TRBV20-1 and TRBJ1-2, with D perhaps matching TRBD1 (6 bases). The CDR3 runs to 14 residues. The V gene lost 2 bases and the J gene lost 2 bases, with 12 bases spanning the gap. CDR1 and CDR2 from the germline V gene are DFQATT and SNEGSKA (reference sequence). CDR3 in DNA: TGCAGTGCTAGACCGGACAGCCGGAACTATGGCTACACCTTC. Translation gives CSARPDSRNYGYTF.

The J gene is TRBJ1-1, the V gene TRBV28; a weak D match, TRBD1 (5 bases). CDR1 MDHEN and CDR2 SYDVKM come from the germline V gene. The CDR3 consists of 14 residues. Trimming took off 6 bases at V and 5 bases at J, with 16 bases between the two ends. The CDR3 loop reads CASRTRRGITEAFF. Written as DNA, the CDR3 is TGTGCCAGCAGAACCAGGAGGGGCATAACTGAAGCTTTCTTT. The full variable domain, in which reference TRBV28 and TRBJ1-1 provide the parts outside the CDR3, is DVKVTQSSRYLVKRTGEKVFLECVQDMDHENMFWYRQDPGLGLRLIYFSYDVKMKEKGDIPEGYSVSREKKERFSLILESASTNQTSMYLCASRTRRGITEAFFGQGTRLTVV.

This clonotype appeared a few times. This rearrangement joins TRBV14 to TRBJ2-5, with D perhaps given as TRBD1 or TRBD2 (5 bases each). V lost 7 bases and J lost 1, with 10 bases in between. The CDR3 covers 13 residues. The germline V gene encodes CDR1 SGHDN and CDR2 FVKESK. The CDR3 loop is CASTRGAQETQYF. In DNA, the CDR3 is TGTGCCAGCACTCGAGGGGCCCAAGAGACCCAGTACTTC. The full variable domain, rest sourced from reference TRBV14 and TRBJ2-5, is EAGVTQFPSHSVIEKGQTVTLRCDPISGHDNLYWYRRVMGKEIKFLLHFVKESKQDESGMPNNRFLAERTGGTYSTLKVQPAELEDSGVYFCASTRGAQETQYFGPGTRLLVL.

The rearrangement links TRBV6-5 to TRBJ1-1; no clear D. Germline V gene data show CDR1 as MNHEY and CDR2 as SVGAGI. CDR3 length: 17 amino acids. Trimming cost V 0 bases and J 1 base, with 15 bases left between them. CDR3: CASSYSPGSLSNTEAFF. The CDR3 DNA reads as TGTGCCAGCAGTTACTCACCGGGATCGCTTTCGAACACTGAAGCTTTCTTT.

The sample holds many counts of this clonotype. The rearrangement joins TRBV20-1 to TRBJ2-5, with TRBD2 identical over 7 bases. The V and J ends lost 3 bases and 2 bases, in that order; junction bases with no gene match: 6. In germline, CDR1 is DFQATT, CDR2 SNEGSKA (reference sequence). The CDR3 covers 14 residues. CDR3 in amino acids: CSASLLAVQETQYF. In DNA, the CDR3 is TGCAGTGCTAGTCTTCTAGCGGTTCAAGAGACCCAGTACTTC.

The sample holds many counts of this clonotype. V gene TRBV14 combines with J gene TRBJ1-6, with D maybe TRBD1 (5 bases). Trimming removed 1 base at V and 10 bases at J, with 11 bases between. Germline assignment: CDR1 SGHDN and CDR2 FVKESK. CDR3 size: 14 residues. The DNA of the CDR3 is TGTGCCAGCAGCCAAGGACTGCCAGGGTCACCCCTCCACTTT. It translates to CASSQGLPGSPLHF.

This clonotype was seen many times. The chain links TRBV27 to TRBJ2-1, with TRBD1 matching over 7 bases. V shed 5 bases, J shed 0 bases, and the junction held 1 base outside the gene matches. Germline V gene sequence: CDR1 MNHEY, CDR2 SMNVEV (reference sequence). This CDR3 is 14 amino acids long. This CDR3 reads CASSGTVSYNEQFF. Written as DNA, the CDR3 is TGTGCCAGCAGTGGGACAGTCTCCTACAATGAGCAGTTCTTC.

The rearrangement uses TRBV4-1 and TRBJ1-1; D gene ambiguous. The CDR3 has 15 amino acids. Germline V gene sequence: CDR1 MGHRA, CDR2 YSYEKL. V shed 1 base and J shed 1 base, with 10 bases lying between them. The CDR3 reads CASSQVVTTNTEAFF. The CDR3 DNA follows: TGCGCCAGCAGCCAAGTGGTAACTACGAACACTGAAGCTTTCTTT.

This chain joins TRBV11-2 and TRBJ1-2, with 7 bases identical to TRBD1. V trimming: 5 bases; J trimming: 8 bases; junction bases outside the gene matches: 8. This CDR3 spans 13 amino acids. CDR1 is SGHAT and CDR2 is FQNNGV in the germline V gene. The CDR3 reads CASSPRQGVGYTF. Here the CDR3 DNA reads TGTGCCAGCAGCCCCCGGCAGGGGGTAGGCTACACCTTC.

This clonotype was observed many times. As DNA, the CDR3 is TGTGCCAGCAGCTTTTATGGGGGTACAGATACGCAGTATTTT. Amino acid sequence: CASSFYGGTDTQYF. This chain uses TRBV13 with TRBJ2-3, with D perhaps matching TRBD1 or TRBD2 (5 bases each). The CDR3 runs to 14 residues. Trimming pared 3 bases from V and 3 bases from J, leaving 10 bases between. Germline CDR1 and CDR2: PRHDT and FYEKMQ (reference sequence).

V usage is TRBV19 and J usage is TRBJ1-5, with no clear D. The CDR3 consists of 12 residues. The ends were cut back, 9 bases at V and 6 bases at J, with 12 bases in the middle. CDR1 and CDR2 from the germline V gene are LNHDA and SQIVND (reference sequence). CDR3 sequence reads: CASHSGGQPQHF. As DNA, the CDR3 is TGTGCCAGCCACAGTGGCGGTCAGCCCCAGCATTTT. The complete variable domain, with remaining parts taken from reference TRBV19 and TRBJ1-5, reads DGGITQSPKYLFRKEGQNVTLSCEQNLNHDAMYWYRQDPGQGLRLIYYSQIVNDFQKGDIAEGYSVSREKKESFPLTVTSAQKNPTAFYLCASHSGGQPQHFGDGTRLSIL.